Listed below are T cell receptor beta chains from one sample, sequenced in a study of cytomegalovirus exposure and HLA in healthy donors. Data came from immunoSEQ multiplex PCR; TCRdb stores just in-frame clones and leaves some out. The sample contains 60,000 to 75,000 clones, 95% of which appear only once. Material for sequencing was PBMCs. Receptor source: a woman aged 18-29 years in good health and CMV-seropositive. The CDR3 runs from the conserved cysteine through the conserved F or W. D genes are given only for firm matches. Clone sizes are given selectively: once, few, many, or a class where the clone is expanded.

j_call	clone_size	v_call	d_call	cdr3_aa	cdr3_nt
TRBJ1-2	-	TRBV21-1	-	CASTVNRDRYGYTF	TGTGCCAGCACCGTAAACCGAGATCGCTATGGCTACACCTTC
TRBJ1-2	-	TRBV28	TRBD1	CASREGGDRVYGGYTF	TGTGCCAGCAGAGAGGGGGGCGACAGGGTATATGGTGGCTACACCTTC
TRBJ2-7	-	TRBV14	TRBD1	CASSQWTGGSWEQYF	TGTGCCAGCAGCCAATGGACAGGGGGCTCGTGGGAGCAGTACTTC
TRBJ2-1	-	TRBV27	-	CASSFVGGGASYNEQFF	TGTGCCAGCAGTTTCGTTGGGGGCGGCGCCTCCTACAATGAGCAGTTCTTC
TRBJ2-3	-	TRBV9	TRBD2	CASSVDSSGFTDTQYF	TGTGCCAGCAGCGTAGATTCTAGCGGATTCACAGATACGCAGTATTTT
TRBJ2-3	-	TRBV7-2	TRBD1	CASSPPGGATNTQYF	TGTGCCAGCAGCCCCCCAGGGGGTGCTACCAATACGCAGTATTTT
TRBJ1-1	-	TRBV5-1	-	CASSSGGEFTEAFF	TGCGCCAGCAGCTCCGGCGGTGAGTTCACTGAAGCTTTCTTT
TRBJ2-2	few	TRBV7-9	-	CASTGVAVNTGELFF	TGTGCCAGCACGGGTGTAGCAGTAAACACCGGGGAGCTGTTTTTT
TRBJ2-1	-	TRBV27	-	CASRGTGYNEQFF	TGTGCCAGCCGAGGTACAGGGTACAATGAGCAGTTCTTC
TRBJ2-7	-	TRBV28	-	CASSLWSGGSYEQYF	TGTGCCAGCAGTTTGTGGTCAGGGGGGTCCTACGAGCAGTACTTC
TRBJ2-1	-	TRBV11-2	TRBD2	CASSSTGEGEQFF	TGTGCCAGCAGCTCAACGGGGGAGGGGGAGCAGTTCTTC
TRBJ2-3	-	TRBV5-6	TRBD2	CASSFDNGRTDTQYF	TGTGCCAGCAGCTTCGATAACGGGAGGACAGATACGCAGTATTTT
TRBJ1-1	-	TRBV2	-	CASIREFEAFF	TGTGCCAGCATTCGGGAGTTTGAAGCTTTCTTT
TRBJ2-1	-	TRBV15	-	CATSSPWGVSEQFF	TGTGCCACCAGCTCTCCCTGGGGGGTTAGTGAGCAGTTCTTC
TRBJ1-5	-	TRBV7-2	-	CASSLAGRGARSFQHF	TGTGCCAGCAGCTTAGCAGGAAGGGGCGCCCGATCGTTCCAGCATTTT
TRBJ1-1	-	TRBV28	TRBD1	CASSSRGWGTEAFF	TGTGCCAGCAGTTCCAGGGGGTGGGGCACTGAAGCTTTCTTT
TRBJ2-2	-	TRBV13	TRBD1	CASSGPGQITGELFF	TGTGCCAGCAGCGGACCGGGACAGATCACCGGGGAGCTGTTTTTT
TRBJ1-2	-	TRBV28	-	CASRWAGGAYGYTF	TGTGCCAGCAGATGGGCGGGGGGGGCCTATGGCTACACCTTC
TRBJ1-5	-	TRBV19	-	CASSILGQRNQPQHF	TGTGCCAGTAGTATTCTGGGGCAGCGAAATCAGCCCCAGCATTTT
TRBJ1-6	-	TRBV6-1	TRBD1	CASSPGTGSSPLHF	TGTGCCAGCAGTCCCGGGACAGGGAGTTCACCCCTCCACTTT
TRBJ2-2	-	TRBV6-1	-	CASRPQGTNTGELFF	TGTGCCAGCAGACCGCAGGGCACTAACACCGGGGAGCTGTTTTTT
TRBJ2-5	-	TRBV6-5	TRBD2	CASSSPHLAGGETQYF	TGTGCCAGCAGTTCCCCTCATCTAGCGGGGGGTGAGACCCAGTACTTC
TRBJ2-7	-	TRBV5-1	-	CASSPGRRTPLDMYF	TGCGCCAGCAGCCCAGGCCGCCGGACACCTCTGGACATGTACTTC
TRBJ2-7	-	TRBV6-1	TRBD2	CASSGDRGGSSYEQYF	TGTGCCAGCAGTGGGGACCGGGGGGGGAGCTCCTACGAGCAGTACTTC
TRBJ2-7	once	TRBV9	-	CASSPQPHTAAEQYF	TGTGCCAGCAGCCCCCAACCCCACACCGCGGCCGAGCAGTACTTC
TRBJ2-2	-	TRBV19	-	CASIEGNTGELFF	TGTGCCAGTATAGAGGGAAACACCGGGGAGCTGTTTTTT
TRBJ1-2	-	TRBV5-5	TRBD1	CASSPPPDRGRLRNYGYTF	TGTGCCAGCAGCCCTCCCCCCGACAGGGGGCGGCTCAGGAACTATGGCTACACCTTC
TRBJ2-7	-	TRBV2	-	CADRDISYEQYF	TGTGCCGACCGGGACATCTCCTACGAGCAGTACTTC
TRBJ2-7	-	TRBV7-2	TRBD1	CASSTPGQGLEQYF	TGTGCCAGCAGCACCCCAGGACAGGGGCTCGAGCAGTACTTC
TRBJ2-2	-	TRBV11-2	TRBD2	CASSLVSTSGGTGELFF	TGTGCCAGCAGCTTAGTCTCGACTAGCGGAGGGACCGGGGAGCTGTTTTTT
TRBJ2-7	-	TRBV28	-	CASSLLGAYEQYF	TGTGCCAGCAGTTTACTAGGGGCCTACGAGCAGTACTTC
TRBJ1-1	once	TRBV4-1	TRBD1	CASSQDPYGQGREAFF	TGCGCCAGCAGCCAAGATCCTTACGGACAGGGCAGAGAAGCTTTCTTT
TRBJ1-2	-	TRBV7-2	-	CASSPAGLGYGYTF	TGTGCCAGCAGCCCAGCAGGGTTGGGCTATGGCTACACCTTC
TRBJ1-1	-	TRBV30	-	CAWAAQGRENTEAFF	TGTGCCTGGGCTGCACAGGGTAGGGAGAACACTGAAGCTTTCTTT
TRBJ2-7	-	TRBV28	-	CASSLTTYEQYF	TGTGCCAGCAGTTTGACTACCTACGAGCAGTACTTC
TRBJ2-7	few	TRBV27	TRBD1	CASSLLGDRGHGRIYEQYF	TGTGCCAGCAGTCTCCTCGGGGACAGGGGGCACGGGAGGATCTACGAGCAGTACTTC
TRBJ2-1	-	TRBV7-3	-	CASSPTRDSYNEQFF	TGTGCCAGCAGCCCGACGCGGGACTCCTACAATGAGCAGTTCTTC
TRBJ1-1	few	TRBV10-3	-	CAISENRYRNTEAFF	TGTGCCATCAGTGAGAACAGGTACAGGAACACTGAAGCTTTCTTT
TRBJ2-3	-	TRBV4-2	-	CASSPATGVTDTQYF	TGTGCCAGCAGCCCCGCGACGGGAGTTACCGATACGCAGTATTTT
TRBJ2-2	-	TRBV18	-	CASSPLKGANTGELFF	TGTGCCAGCTCACCATTGAAGGGAGCGAACACCGGGGAGCTGTTTTTT
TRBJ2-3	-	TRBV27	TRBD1	CASQGGTDTQYF	TGTGCCAGCCAGGGGGGCACAGATACGCAGTATTTT